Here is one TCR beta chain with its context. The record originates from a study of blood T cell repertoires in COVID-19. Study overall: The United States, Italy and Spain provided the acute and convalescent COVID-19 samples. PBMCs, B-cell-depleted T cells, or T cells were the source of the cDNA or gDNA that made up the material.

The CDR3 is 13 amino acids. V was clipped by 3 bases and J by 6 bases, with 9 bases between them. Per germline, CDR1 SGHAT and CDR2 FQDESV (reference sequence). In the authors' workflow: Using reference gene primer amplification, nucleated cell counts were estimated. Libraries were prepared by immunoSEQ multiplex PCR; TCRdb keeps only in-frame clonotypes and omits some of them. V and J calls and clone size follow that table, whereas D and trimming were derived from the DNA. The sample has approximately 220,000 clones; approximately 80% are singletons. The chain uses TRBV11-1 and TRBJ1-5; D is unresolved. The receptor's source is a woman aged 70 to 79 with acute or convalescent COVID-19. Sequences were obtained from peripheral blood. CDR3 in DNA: TGTGCCAGCAGCTTCGATAGAACTCAGCCCCAGCATTTT. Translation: CASSFDRTQPQHF. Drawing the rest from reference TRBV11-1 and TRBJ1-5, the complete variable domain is EAEVAQSPRYKITEKSQAVAFWCDPISGHATLYWYRQILGQGPELLVQFQDESVVDDSQLPKDRFSAERLKGVDSTLKIQPAELGDSAMYLCASSFDRTQPQHFGDGTRLSIL.